In its sample, the clone carrying this T cell receptor beta chain was seen a few times. There are 17 residues in the CDR3. This sample is drawn from a study of human T cells and chemical hapten exposure. Time point meaning: patch test 1, 2 weeks after DPC sensitization. Treatment denoted: therapeutic diphenylcyclopropenone sensitization with weekly scalp DPC. TCRdb independently ran MiXCR on the RACE reads; one entry per CDR3 protein. Among 150,000 to 200,000 distinct CDR3 sequences listed, about 14% were seen once. The sequences come from whole blood, collected in connection with sensitization to the hapten diphenylcyclopropenone (DPC). This sequence was found in a woman aged 25 to 39 with alopecia areata. Some clones in this sample may be carry-over from other donors' samples. J is TRBJ1-3 and V is TRBV3-2. TRBV3-2 is shown as a pseudogene. CDR3 nucleotide sequence: TGTGCCAGCAGCCAAGATGGTAGGAGTGTTTTTGGAAACACCATATATTTT. As protein: CASSQDGRSVFGNTIYF.